This TCR beta chain originates from a study of tumor-infiltrating lymphocytes in oesophageal squamous cell carcinoma (dated by TCRdb to the mid-2010s). The germline V gene gives CDR1 as SGHAT and CDR2 as FQNNGV. V and J lose 4 bases and 11 bases, and a span of 17 bases separates them. Including the terminal cysteine and phenylalanine, the CDR3 comprises 13 residues. The kept DNA is CDR3 alone, 39 bases in frame from the first base. Library generation was performed with PCR. The sequencer listed for this sample is Illumina HiSeq 1500. The public sequencing data were trimmed at Q25 with fastp and processed into clonotypes with MiXCR by TCRdb, which kept only in-frame beta chains. Rows with one shared CDR3 protein collapse into an entry with the most common genes and DNA. The sample profile shows about 15,000 distinct CDR3 sequences; approximately 50% of them were found once. Approximately 15% of the sample lies in the top ten.

A word on this clonotype: Its antigen target is currently unknown. The sample holds no much larger clone one base away, and base qualities are not on file.

The sequenced material came from esophageal tumor tissue. Recombination linked TRBV11-2 to TRBJ2-5; the D gene remains uncertain. The receptor was derived from a male donor with esophageal squamous cell carcinoma. This receptor has the CDR3 CASSSGFHNEQYF. The DNA sequence follows: TGTGCCAGCAGCTCCGGGTTCCACAATGAGCAGTACTTC.